What follows are 20 T cell receptor beta chains derived from one specimen sequenced in a study of cytomegalovirus exposure and HLA in healthy donors. Primers included in the PCR were 60 Vbeta and 13 Jbeta primers. This table comes from immunoSEQ multiplex PCR, and its TCRdb copy is limited to in-frame clones, with some not included. This table holds some 150,000 clones, around 78% found once. The sequenced material came from PBMCs. Receptors were obtained from a female donor in good health and CMV-seronegative.

This clone has more than one count but fewer than ten. The chain is built from TRBV6-5 and TRBJ2-7; 9 bases map to TRBD2. Germline CDR1 MNHEY, CDR2 SVGAGI. The CDR3 spans 14 residues. After removal of 5 bases from V and 3 bases from J, the junction contained 5 bases not matched to a gene. CDR3 sequence: CASSPAGGYYEQYF. The CDR3 bases are TGTGCCAGCAGTCCCGCGGGGGGGTACTACGAGCAGTACTTC.

Details on this clone: The sample has other DNA sequences that encode this CDR3 too. The chain recombines TRBV7-2 with TRBJ2-6; D is unresolved. Trimming shortened V by 1 base and J by 0 bases, and 4 bases separated the two germline ends. The CDR3 is 15 residues long. Germline loops: CDR1 SGHTA, CDR2 FQGNSA. This CDR3 is CASSLVSSGANVLTF. CDR3 DNA sequence: TGTGCCAGCAGCTTAGTGAGCTCTGGGGCCAACGTCCTGACTTTC.

The rearrangement joins TRBV7-7 to TRBJ2-7, with 10 nucleotides matching TRBD1. Germline CDR1 and CDR2: SSHAT and FNYEAQ (reference sequence). The CDR3 length is 15 residues. V shed 5 bases and J 2 bases; nucleotides not matched to a gene: 6. CDR3 bases: TGTGCCAGCAGCCCGGGACAGGGGCCCGCCTACGAGCAGTACTTC. Protein: CASSPGQGPAYEQYF.

This chain connects TRBV7-3 to TRBJ2-1; D is possibly TRBD1 (6 bases). The CDR3 is made up of 14 amino acids. Germline values: CDR1 SGHTA, CDR2 FQGTGA. With 2 bases removed from V and 9 bases from J, the gap between germline ends came to 14 bases. The CDR3: CASSLEKQGPEQFF. CDR3 nucleotides: TGTGCCAGCAGCTTAGAAAAACAGGGACCTGAGCAGTTCTTC.

This clone was recorded once. The genes are TRBV28 and TRBJ1-2, with TRBD1 identical over 7 bases. The junction had 7 bases not matched to a gene; V was cut back by 1 base and J by 8 bases. CDR1 and CDR2 from the germline V gene are MDHEN and SYDVKM. The CDR3 contains 14 residues. Here the CDR3 DNA reads TGTGCCAGCAGTTTATTACAAGGGGGCCGGGGCTACACCTTC. Residues: CASSLLQGGRGYTF.

The V call is TRBV4-2, the J call TRBJ2-2; tentative D call: TRBD1 (6 bases). Germline CDR1 reads LGHNA; CDR2 reads YNFKEQ. Trimming removed 3 bases at V and 5 bases at J, with 22 bases between. The CDR3 has 18 residues. CDR3 sequence reads: CASSHLGAARGGTGELFF. As DNA, the CDR3 is TGTGCCAGCAGCCACCTGGGAGCGGCCCGAGGGGGAACCGGGGAGCTGTTTTTT.

This clone showed up just a few times. The V call is TRBV5-8, the J call TRBJ1-6; no clear D gene. This CDR3 is 15 amino acids long. V lost 1 base, J lost 10 bases, and 15 bases lay in between. CDR1 SGHTS and CDR2 YDEGEE come from the germline V gene. CDR3 region: CASSLRPASRSPLHF. The CDR3 bases are TGTGCCAGCAGCTTGCGCCCGGCTTCGAGGTCACCCCTCCACTTT.

This clone was seen only once. The rearrangement joins TRBV5-1 to TRBJ2-3, with D unresolved. V was trimmed by 4 bases and J by 1 base, leaving 7 bases between them. From germline, CDR1 is SGHRS and CDR2 YFSETQ. The CDR3 covers 13 residues. The CDR3 loop is CASSGSGTDTQYF. In DNA form, the CDR3 reads TGCGCCAGCAGCGGAAGCGGCACAGATACGCAGTATTTT.

V usage is TRBV4-3 and J usage is TRBJ1-4, with a tentative D call TRBD1 (6 bases). This CDR3 spans 13 amino acids. Germline V gives CDR1 LGHNA, CDR2 YSLEER. V was trimmed by 4 bases and J by 4 bases, leaving 7 bases between them. CDR3 sequence (DNA): TGCGCCAGCAGCCCGGACAGTAATGAAAAACTGTTTTTT. As protein: CASSPDSNEKLFF.

The chain uses TRBV7-9 and TRBJ2-5; 9 bases are a match to TRBD2. V was pared by 2 bases and J by 4 bases, with 5 bases of the junction left unmatched. The CDR3 spans 15 residues. In germline, CDR1 is SEHNR, CDR2 FQNEAQ (reference sequence). The DNA of the CDR3 is TGTGCCAGCAGCTTAAGCGGGAGGTTAGGAGAGACCCAGTACTTC. Amino acids: CASSLSGRLGETQYF.

In this sample, this clone turned up a few times. Without the conserved terminal phenylalanine or tryptophan, this CDR3 likely stems from a read error. Because the CDR3's place on the DNA is in doubt, the DNA is left out and the CDR3 is given as listed by TCRdb. The chain joins TRBV10-1 to TRBJ2-7; the listed D gene, TRBD2, was not tested against the DNA. Germline loops: CDR1 WNHNN, CDR2 SYGVQD (reference sequence). The CDR3 spans 13 residues, counting both ends. CDR3 sequence reads: CASSGKREGLSWI.

This clone was detected only once. The genes are TRBV5-6 and TRBJ1-5; D uncertain. The CDR3 is made up of 14 amino acids. Germline values: CDR1 SGHDT, CDR2 YYEEEE. Trimming took off 0 bases at V and 3 bases at J, with 7 bases between the two ends. In DNA, the CDR3 is TGTGCCAGCAGCTTGGGGAGTTACAATCAGCCCCAGCATTTT. It encodes CASSLGSYNQPQHF.

The chain uses TRBV28 and TRBJ2-7; D perhaps matches TRBD2 (5 bases). Per germline, CDR1 MDHEN and CDR2 SYDVKM. The CDR3 has 13 amino acids. V lost 4 bases and J 7 bases, leaving 14 bases between the germline ends. The CDR3 DNA reads as TGTGCCAGCAGTTCCCCGGAGAGGGAGGAGCAGTACTTC. It translates to CASSSPEREEQYF.

This chain uses TRBV18 with TRBJ2-3; TRBD1 aligns across 12 bases. The CDR3 spans 15 residues. After removal of 3 bases from V and 6 bases from J, the junction contained 4 bases not matched to a gene. CDR1 is KGHSH, CDR2 LQKENI, per germline. The CDR3 region has the DNA TGTGCCAGCTCACCGGGACAGGGGGCGCGGGATACGCAGTATTTT. Translating gives CASSPGQGARDTQYF.

The chain links TRBV4-3 to TRBJ2-1, with 10 positions matching TRBD2. The CDR3 length is 21 residues. Trimming cost V 5 bases and J 1 base; bases outside gene matches: 20. Germline V gene data show CDR1 as LGHNA and CDR2 as YSLEER. The CDR3: CASSRTSRGASGSGSYNEQFF. The CDR3 DNA is TGCGCCAGCAGCAGAACCTCCAGGGGGGCTAGCGGGAGTGGGTCCTACAATGAGCAGTTCTTC.

The chain has TRBV6-1 and TRBJ1-5; 9 nucleotides align to TRBD1. From germline, CDR1 is MNHNS and CDR2 SASEGT. This CDR3 comprises 15 residues. Trimming removed 8 bases from V and 4 bases from J; junction bases left unmatched: 9. The CDR3 reads CASDKGTGINQPQHF. In nucleotides, the CDR3 is TGTGCCAGCGACAAGGGGACAGGGATAAATCAGCCCCAGCATTTT.

The chain joins TRBV19 to TRBJ2-7; the D gene is possibly TRBD2 (5 bases). Germline CDR1 is LNHDA and CDR2 is SQIVND (reference sequence). V was pared by 5 bases and J by 3 bases, with 11 bases between. The CDR3 consists of 13 residues. Written as DNA, the CDR3 is TGTGCCAGTAGTGGAGCGGTATTCTACGAGCAGTACTTC. Translated, it gives CASSGAVFYEQYF.

The chain combines TRBV7-2 with TRBJ2-1; perhaps TRBD2 as D (6 bases). V was pared by 2 bases and J by 0 bases, with 14 bases between. The CDR3 has 17 amino acids. Germline lookup yields CDR1 SGHTA and CDR2 FQGNSA. The CDR3 here is CASSLMGLTSSYNEQFF. The CDR3 bases are TGTGCCAGCAGCTTAATGGGACTGACGAGCTCCTACAATGAGCAGTTCTTC.

The rearrangement links TRBV7-6 to TRBJ2-7, with 9 bases identical to TRBD1. Looked up from germline, CDR1 is SGHVS and CDR2 is FNYEAQ. This CDR3 spans 14 amino acids. J was trimmed by 3 bases and V by 5 bases; bases with no gene match: 5. The CDR3 here is CASSPGTGSYEQYF. The DNA of the CDR3 is TGTGCCAGCAGCCCTGGGACAGGGAGCTACGAGCAGTACTTC.

A remark on this clone: Mismatch with germline at one junction end may stem from a read error. The chain couples TRBV5-1 to TRBJ2-6; a weak D match, TRBD1 (5 bases). The V gene's germline CDR1 is SGHRS and CDR2 YFSETQ. The CDR3 loop spans 15 amino acids. The CDR3 loop is CASSLMASGANGLTF. DNA of the CDR3: TGCGCCAGCAGCTTGATGGCCTCTGGGGCCAACGGCCTGACTTTC.